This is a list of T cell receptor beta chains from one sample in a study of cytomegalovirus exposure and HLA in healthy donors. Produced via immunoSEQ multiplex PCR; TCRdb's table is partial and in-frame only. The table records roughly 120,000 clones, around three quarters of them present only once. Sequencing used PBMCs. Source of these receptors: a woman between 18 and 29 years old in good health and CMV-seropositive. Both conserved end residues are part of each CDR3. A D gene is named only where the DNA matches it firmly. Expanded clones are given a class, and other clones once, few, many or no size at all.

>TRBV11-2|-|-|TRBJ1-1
CASRLLRGNTEAFF
TGTGCCAGCAGGCTCCTAAGAGGGAACACTGAAGCTTTCTTT
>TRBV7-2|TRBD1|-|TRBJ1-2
CASSSGQDYGYTF
TGTGCCAGCAGCTCCGGACAGGACTATGGCTACACCTTC
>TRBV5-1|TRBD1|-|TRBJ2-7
CASSLNGQGYEQYF
TGCGCCAGCAGCTTGAACGGACAGGGGTACGAGCAGTACTTC
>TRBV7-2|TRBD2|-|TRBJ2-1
CASSYGGYYNEQFF
TGTGCCAGCAGCTACGGGGGGTACTACAATGAGCAGTTCTTC
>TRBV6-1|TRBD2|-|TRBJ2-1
CASSENLASGEQFF
TGTGCCAGCAGTGAAAATCTTGCTAGCGGAGAGCAGTTCTTC
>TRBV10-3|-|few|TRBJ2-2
CAINTGTNTGELFF
TGTGCCATCAATACAGGGACGAACACCGGGGAGCTGTTTTTT
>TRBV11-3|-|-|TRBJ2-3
CASSSKTGSYTQYF
TGTGCCAGCAGCTCAAAAACAGGGTCATATACGCAGTATTTT
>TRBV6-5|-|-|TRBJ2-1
CASSYSYRFGNEQFF
TGTGCCAGCAGTTACTCGTACCGGTTCGGCAATGAGCAGTTCTTC
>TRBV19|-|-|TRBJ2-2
CASSSLGGTTTGELFF
TGTGCCAGTAGTAGCTTAGGGGGAACGACGACCGGGGAGCTGTTTTTT
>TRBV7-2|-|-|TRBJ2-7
CASSQGGANEQYF
TGTGCCAGCAGCCAAGGAGGAGCGAACGAGCAGTACTTC
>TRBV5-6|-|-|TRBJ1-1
CASSLAGGRAEAFF
TGTGCCAGCAGCTTGGCCGGGGGGCGAGCTGAAGCTTTCTTT
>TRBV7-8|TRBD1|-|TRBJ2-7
CASRRGHGLYEQYF
TGTGCCAGCAGAAGGGGGCACGGACTCTACGAGCAGTACTTC
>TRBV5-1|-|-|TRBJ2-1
CASSLDLVAYNEQFF
TGCGCCAGCAGCTTGGATCTAGTGGCCTACAATGAGCAGTTCTTC
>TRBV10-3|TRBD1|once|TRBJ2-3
CAIMGDSNTDTQYF
TGTGCCATCATGGGGGACAGTAACACAGATACGCAGTATTTT
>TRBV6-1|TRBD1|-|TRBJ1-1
CASSRGQGWAEAFF
TGTGCCAGCAGTCGCGGACAGGGTTGGGCTGAAGCTTTCTTT